The 27 T cell receptor beta chains below were found in one sample sequenced in a study of blood T cell repertoires in COVID-19. Profiled with immunoSEQ multiplex PCR; TCRdb holds only in-frame clones, not every one. In the table there are some 120,000 clones, approximately 84% of which are singletons. What was sequenced was peripheral blood. The source is a man aged 65 to 85 with active or convalescent COVID-19.

V is TRBV9 and J is TRBJ1-3, with 7 bases matching TRBD1. CDR1 SGDLS and CDR2 YYNGEE come from the germline V gene. The ends lost 2 bases at V and 4 bases at J; junction bases unmatched: 6. The CDR3 has 15 amino acids. CDR3 DNA: TGTGCCAGCAGCGTCCGTGCGGGACAGGGAAACACCATATATTTT. Residues: CASSVRAGQGNTIYF.

This clone came up once. The chain combines TRBV3-1 (or the pseudogene TRBV3-2) with TRBJ1-6; 9 bases line up with TRBD1. CDR3 size: 16 residues. Germline V gene lookup returns CDR1 LGHDT and CDR2 YNNKEL (reference sequence). The V segment lost 4 bases and the J segment 7 bases; nucleotides outside the gene matches: 8. Written as DNA, the CDR3 is TGTGCCAGCAGCCGAACAGGGGGCCTTATCAATTCACCCCTCCACTTT. Amino acid sequence: CASSRTGGLINSPLHF.

The chain couples TRBV28 to TRBJ2-3; 7 nucleotides line up with TRBD1. V trimming: 8 bases; J trimming: 3 bases; junction bases outside the gene matches: 11. In germline, CDR1 is MDHEN, CDR2 SYDVKM. This CDR3 is built from 15 residues. Written as DNA, the CDR3 is TGTGCCAGCCTCGATCCAGACAGGGTGACAGATACGCAGTATTTT. Protein product: CASLDPDRVTDTQYF. The full variable domain, rest sourced from reference TRBV28 and TRBJ2-3, is DVKVTQSSRYLVKRTGEKVFLECVQDMDHENMFWYRQDPGLGLRLIYFSYDVKMKEKGDIPEGYSVSREKKERFSLILESASTNQTSMYLCASLDPDRVTDTQYFGPGTRLTVL.

V usage is TRBV5-1 and J usage is TRBJ1-1; 10 bases match TRBD1. Germline V CDR1 and CDR2: SGHRS, YFSETQ. After removal of 4 bases from V and 10 bases from J, the junction contained 10 bases not matched to a gene. The CDR3 has 14 amino acids. CDR3 sequence: CASSADRDRGIAFF. For the CDR3, the DNA is TGCGCCAGCAGCGCGGACCGGGACAGGGGAATAGCTTTCTTT. Supplemented by reference TRBV5-1 and TRBJ1-1, the full variable domain reads KAGVTQTPRYLIKTRGQQVTLSCSPISGHRSVSWYQQTPGQGLQFLFEYFSETQRNKGNFPGRFSGRQFSNSRSEMNVSTLELGDSALYLCASSADRDRGIAFFGQGTRLTVV.

J is TRBJ2-1 and V is TRBV6-2 or TRBV6-3, with D perhaps TRBD2 (5 bases). Germline values: CDR1 MNHEY, CDR2 SVGEGT. The CDR3 length is 16 residues. Deletions cut 2 bases from V and 5 bases from J, with 16 bases between. CDR3 nucleotides: TGTGCCAGCAGTTACGGTGGCGCGGGTTTCAACAATGAGCAGTTCTTC. This translates into CASSYGGAGFNNEQFF.

The gene calls are TRBV6-5 and TRBJ1-5, with 9 bases matching TRBD1. Germline V gives CDR1 MNHEY, CDR2 SVGAGI. This CDR3 has 14 residues. V lost 8 bases, J lost 10 bases, and 12 bases stayed unmatched. CDR3 nucleotide sequence: TGTGCCAGCGTTGCGGACAGGGGAATAGGTCCCCAGCATTTT. It yields the protein CASVADRGIGPQHF.

The chain couples TRBV2 to TRBJ2-2, with 7 bases matching TRBD2. Germline CDR1 SNHLY, CDR2 FYNNEI. The CDR3 is 13 amino acids. V was pared by 8 bases and J by 1 base, with 1 base of the junction left unmatched. CDR3 loop: CASVAGNTGELFF. The CDR3 DNA sequence: TGTGCCAGCGTAGCGGGGAACACCGGGGAGCTGTTTTTT. Combining the CDR3 with reference TRBV2 and TRBJ2-2 gives the whole variable domain EPEVTQTPSHQVTQMGQEVILRCVPISNHLYFYWYRQILGQKVEFLVSFYNNEISEKSEIFDDQFSVERPDGSNFTLKIRSTKLEDSAMYFCASVAGNTGELFFGEGSRLTVL.

The rearrangement links TRBV10-2 to TRBJ2-7; 12 nucleotides agree with TRBD2. Germline V gene data show CDR1 as WSHSY and CDR2 as SAAADI. The J segment lost 1 base and the V segment lost 3 bases, leaving 7 bases of the junction unmatched. The CDR3 has 17 residues. CDR3 coding DNA: TGCGCCAGCAGTGAAAGGACTAGCGGGACCTTTTCCTACGAGCAGTACTTC. This encodes CASSERTSGTFSYEQYF.

The genes are TRBV11-3 and TRBJ1-1, with 8 bases that match TRBD1. The CDR3 spans 15 residues. Trimming removed 3 bases from V and 1 base from J; junction bases left unmatched: 4. Germline V gene lookup returns CDR1 SGHNT and CDR2 YENEEA. This CDR3 reads CASSFGQGRNTEAFF. Here the CDR3 DNA reads TGTGCCAGCAGCTTCGGACAGGGAAGGAACACTGAAGCTTTCTTT.

This sequence joins TRBV10-3 and TRBJ1-2; 9 nucleotides align to TRBD1. In germline, CDR1 is ENHRY, CDR2 SYGVKD. V lost 7 bases, J lost 3 bases, and 9 bases stayed unmatched. This CDR3 region has 15 residues. This chain's CDR3 is CAINLDRGSDYGYTF. As DNA, the CDR3 is TGTGCCATCAACCTAGACAGGGGGAGTGACTATGGCTACACCTTC.

V and J are TRBV28 and TRBJ2-7, with 8 bases that match TRBD2. V gave up 5 bases and J gave up 3 bases; unmatched junction bases: 3. Germline CDR1 is MDHEN and CDR2 is SYDVKM. The CDR3 is 13 amino acids. The CDR3 protein is CASSSGSFYEQYF. For the CDR3, the DNA is TGTGCCAGCAGTAGCGGGAGCTTCTACGAGCAGTACTTC.

The chain combines TRBV7-2 with TRBJ2-7, with a possible D match to TRBD1 (5 bases). Germline V lookup: CDR1 SGHTA, CDR2 FQGNSA. V gave up 5 bases and J gave up 6 bases, with 14 bases separating them. The CDR3 is 13 residues long. In nucleotides, the CDR3 is TGTGCCAGCAGCGCAAATCAGGGTCGCGAGCAGTACTTC. It yields the protein CASSANQGREQYF.

The J gene is TRBJ2-1, the V gene TRBV9; D remains unclear. The CDR3 extends over 15 amino acids. In germline, CDR1 is SGDLS, CDR2 YYNGEE. The V gene lost 0 bases and the J gene lost 6 bases, with 13 bases spanning the gap. CDR3 sequence: CASSVGGDLFNEQFF. The CDR3 bases are TGTGCCAGCAGCGTAGGCGGAGATCTATTCAATGAGCAGTTCTTC.

The rearrangement uses TRBV5-4 and TRBJ2-6; the D gene is possibly TRBD1 (5 bases). The germline CDR1 and CDR2 sequences are SGHNT and YYREEE (reference sequence). Trimming stripped 6 bases from V and 0 bases from J, with 10 bases between. This CDR3 contains 15 residues. The CDR3 DNA follows: TGTGCCAGCAAGCGTGACAGCTCTGGGGCCAACGTCCTGACTTTC. This codes for CASKRDSSGANVLTF.

This rearrangement joins TRBV7-9 to TRBJ2-2; D not resolved. The CDR3 has 15 amino acids. The V gene's germline CDR1 is SEHNR and CDR2 FQNEAQ (reference sequence). Trimming took 3 bases from V and 6 from J, leaving 14 bases between them. DNA of the CDR3: TGTGCCAGCAGCTTGAATCTAGTCAAGGCCGGGGAGCTGTTTTTT. Translating gives CASSLNLVKAGELFF.

The genes are TRBV10-2 and TRBJ1-2, with TRBD1 identical over 7 bases. Germline CDR1 is WSHSY and CDR2 is SAAADI. CDR3 length: 12 amino acids. The V gene end was trimmed by 4 bases and the J gene end by 8 bases; junction bases not matched to a gene: 4. The DNA for the CDR3 is TGCGCCAGCAGTGCCCAGGGGGTCGGCTACACCTTC. Its translation is CASSAQGVGYTF.

The rearrangement uses TRBV12-3 or TRBV12-4 and TRBJ2-5; maybe TRBD1 (6 bases). Trimming took 6 bases from V and 5 from J, leaving 13 bases between them. The CDR3 has 13 amino acids. Here the CDR3 reads CASSPGTPETQYF. As DNA, the CDR3 is TGTGCCAGCAGCCCCGGGACACCGGAGACCCAGTACTTC.

The rearrangement uses TRBV10-3 and TRBJ2-7; 11 bases are a match to TRBD1. The J segment lost 3 bases and the V segment lost 10 bases, leaving 11 bases of the junction unmatched. From germline, CDR1 is ENHRY and CDR2 SYGVKD. This CDR3 comprises 15 residues. The CDR3 loop is CATGQGAQFSYEQYF. The DNA of the CDR3 is TGTGCCACCGGACAGGGGGCGCAGTTTAGCTACGAGCAGTACTTC.

The chain recombines TRBV19 with TRBJ2-1, with 11 bases identical to TRBD2. This CDR3 has 15 amino acids. With 2 bases clipped from V and 6 bases from J, the junction kept 3 bases outside the gene matches. CDR1 is LNHDA, CDR2 SQIVND, per germline (reference sequence). DNA of the CDR3: TGTGCCAGTAGTATACGACTAGCGGGGACCAATGAGCAGTTCTTC. It codes for CASSIRLAGTNEQFF.

The CDR3 DNA sequence: TGTGCCAGCAGCTTTCGGTGGCCGACGCTAGCGGGTGGCGCCTACGAGCAGTACTTC. Translation: CASSFRWPTLAGGAYEQYF. This chain connects TRBV7-8 to TRBJ2-7, with 8 bases lining up with TRBD2. The ends lost 3 bases at V and 2 bases at J; junction bases unmatched: 18. Germline assignment: CDR1 SGHVS and CDR2 FQNEAQ. The CDR3 is made up of 19 amino acids. The full variable domain, rest sourced from reference TRBV7-8 and TRBJ2-7, is GAGVSQSPRYKVAKRGQDVALRCDPISGHVSLFWYQQALGQGPEFLTYFQNEAQLDKSGLPSDRFFAERPEGSVSTLKIQRTQQEDSAVYLCASSFRWPTLAGGAYEQYFGPGTRLTVT.

V usage is TRBV15 and J usage is TRBJ1-2; no firm D call. The CDR3 loop spans 15 amino acids. The germline gives CDR1 LNHNV, CDR2 YYDKDF (reference sequence). The germline V and J ends were trimmed by 0 bases and 6 bases, with 14 bases remaining between them. The CDR3 region is CATSREASAYDGYTF. DNA for the CDR3: TGTGCCACCAGCAGAGAGGCCAGCGCCTACGATGGCTACACCTTC.

J is TRBJ2-4 and V is TRBV7-2; 9 bases map to TRBD2. Germline CDR1 SGHTA, CDR2 FQGNSA. The V and J ends lost 6 bases and 3 bases, in that order; junction bases with no gene match: 12. This CDR3 spans 17 amino acids. DNA of the CDR3: TGTGCCAGCAGGCCCCCAAGCGGGGGGCCTGTCAAAAACATTCAGTACTTC. Amino acids: CASRPPSGGPVKNIQYF.

The genes are TRBV29-1 and TRBJ1-1; 9 bases align to TRBD1. CDR1 is SQVTM, CDR2 ANQGSEA, per germline. The CDR3 is made up of 13 amino acids. J gave up 6 bases and V 7 bases, and 9 bases lay outside the gene matches. CDR3 bases: TGCAGCGCCCAGGACAGGGGTCGGCCTGAAGCTTTCTTT. It translates to CSAQDRGRPEAFF. The full variable domain, with the rest looked up from reference TRBV29-1 and TRBJ1-1, is SAVISQKPSRDICQRGTSLTIQCQVDSQVTMMFWYRQQPGQSLTLIATANQGSEATYESGFVIDKFPISRPNLTFSTLTVSNMSPEDSSIYLCSAQDRGRPEAFFGQGTRLTVV.

The chain combines TRBV5-6 with TRBJ2-1, with D possibly matching TRBD2 (6 bases). V lost 4 bases to trimming and J lost 10 bases, with 27 bases between them. Germline-derived CDR1 and CDR2 are SGHDT and YYEEEE. The CDR3 covers 17 residues. CDR3 in DNA: TGTGCCAGCAGCAATATACCCGGGACTCACCGGTCCCAAGAGCAGTTCTTC. Protein: CASSNIPGTHRSQEQFF.

The rearrangement uses TRBV12-5 and TRBJ2-7; D is possibly TRBD2 (7 bases). V lost 0 bases, J lost 6 bases, and 12 bases lay in between. Per the germline V gene, CDR1 is LGHNT and CDR2 is FRNRAP. This CDR3 contains 14 residues. In nucleotides, the CDR3 is TGTGCTAGTGGTTTGGTACGGGGGGCGGGCGAGCAGTACTTC. It specifies CASGLVRGAGEQYF.

The chain has TRBV7-9 and TRBJ1-1; 7 nucleotides match TRBD1. There are 14 residues in the CDR3. Trimming cost V 5 bases and J 5 bases; bases outside gene matches: 8. CDR1 SEHNR and CDR2 FQNEAQ come from the germline V gene (reference sequence). The CDR3 region is CASSIGQEETEAFF. The CDR3 DNA reads as TGTGCCAGCAGCATCGGACAGGAGGAGACTGAAGCTTTCTTT.

The rearrangement links TRBV5-4 to TRBJ2-7, with TRBD2 matching 7 bases. Germline V CDR1 and CDR2: SGHNT, YYREEE (reference sequence). This CDR3 contains 14 residues. J was trimmed by 1 base and V by 4 bases; bases with no gene match: 5. CDR3 coding DNA: TGTGCCAGCAGCAAAGCGGGACTGTCCTACGAGCAGTACTTC. Translation: CASSKAGLSYEQYF.